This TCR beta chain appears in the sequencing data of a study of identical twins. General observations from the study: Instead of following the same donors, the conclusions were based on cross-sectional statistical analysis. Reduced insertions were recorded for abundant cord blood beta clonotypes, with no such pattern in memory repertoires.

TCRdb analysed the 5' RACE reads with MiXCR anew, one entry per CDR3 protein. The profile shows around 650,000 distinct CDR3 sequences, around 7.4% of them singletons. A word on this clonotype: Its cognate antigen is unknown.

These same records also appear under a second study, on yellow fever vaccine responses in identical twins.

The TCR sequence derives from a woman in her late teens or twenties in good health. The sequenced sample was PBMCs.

DNA for the CDR3: TGCGCCAGCAGCCAAGTTGGGGCAGGACAGCCCCAGCATTTT. This codes for CASSQVGAGQPQHF. The chain joins TRBV4-1 to TRBJ1-5, with D possibly matching TRBD1 (5 bases). Trimming removed 1 base at V and 7 bases at J, with 11 bases between. The CDR3 totals 14 residues. Germline V gives CDR1 MGHRA, CDR2 YSYEKL.